This entry is about one T cell receptor (beta chain). V dropped 0 bases and J dropped 0; count of bases not matched to a gene: 8. There are 18 residues in the CDR3. The germline V gene encodes CDR1 SGHNT and CDR2 YENEEA. This record comes from a study of blood T cell repertoires in COVID-19. The overall study: COVID-19 samples from acute and convalescent phases originated in the United States, Italy and Spain. Sources were T cells, B-cell-depleted T cells, or PBMCs; the material itself was cDNA or gDNA.

How the authors handled the data: Nucleated cell counts were estimated from reference gene primer amplification. Repertoires were generated with immunoSEQ multiplex PCR, while TCRdb's copy carries only in-frame clones and drops some. V, J and clone size are those of that table, while D and trimming were read from the DNA. This table has roughly 100,000 clones, around 80% appearing once. The J gene is TRBJ2-1, the V gene TRBV11-3; 7 nucleotides match TRBD2. What was sequenced was peripheral blood. This TCR came from a man between 70 and 80 years old with acute or convalescent COVID-19. The CDR3 DNA reads TGTGCCAGCAGCTTAGATCGGGGGGTCTCTGGCTCCTACAATGAGCAGTTCTTC. It is translated as CASSLDRGVSGSYNEQFF.